This T cell receptor beta chain was documented in a study of T cells after yellow fever vaccination. TCRdb independently ran MiXCR on the 5' RACE reads; one entry per CDR3 protein. Seen here are some 420,000 distinct CDR3 sequences, around a sixth observed once, and the top ten hold roughly a sixth. The trim removed 6 bases at V and 2 bases at J, leaving 6 bases unmatched. The CDR3 sequence is 16 residues long. Germline-derived CDR1 and CDR2 are LGHNA and YNFKEQ. Study-level points and caveats: CD4 and CD8 compartments shared a small share of clonotypes. A faster peak, day 5 versus 15, was reached by the weaker secondary response. Most primary-vaccination clones recurred post-booster (nearly 98% CD4, around 86% CD8).

This clonotype showed up just a few times. Its antigen is still unknown. The rearrangement joins TRBV4-2 to TRBJ2-3, with 12 bases lining up with TRBD2. The TCR was taken from a man aged 18 to 30 who received the YFV17D yellow fever vaccine. Sequenced here: PBMCs, sampled before the yellow fever booster vaccination. CDR3 DNA sequence: TGTGCCAGCAGTATACCTAGCGGGGGGGCCACAGATACGCAGTATTTT. Its translation is CASSIPSGGATDTQYF.